Listed below are T cell receptor beta chains from one sample, sequenced in a study of blood T cell repertoires in COVID-19. The assay was immunoSEQ multiplex PCR, and TCRdb's table has in-frame clones only and misses some. The table lists over 200,000 clones, 88% of them singletons, with 0.65% to 0.8% in the top ten. Sequenced sample: peripheral blood. The receptors were sampled from a human donor in a cohort sampled during active COVID-19. CDR3s include the opening cysteine and the closing phenylalanine or tryptophan. D genes are given only for firm matches. For some rows the clone size is stated as once, few or many, or as a class when expanded; others skip it.

abundance: once
j_gene: TRBJ2-7
d_gene: TRBD2
v_gene: TRBV6-2/TRBV6-3
CDR3nt: TGTGCCAGCAGCCAGGGACTAGCGTACATCTCCTACGAGCAGTACTTC
CDR3aa: CASSQGLAYISYEQYF

abundance: -
j_gene: TRBJ1-1
d_gene: TRBD1
v_gene: TRBV10-3
CDR3nt: TGTGCCATCAGTGGTCAGGACAGGGATCACACTGAAGCTTTCTTT
CDR3aa: CAISGQDRDHTEAFF

abundance: once
j_gene: TRBJ2-7
d_gene: TRBD1
v_gene: TRBV5-4
CDR3nt: TGTGCCAGCAGCCGAGACCCCGGGACAGGGAAGTACGAGCAGTACTTC
CDR3aa: CASSRDPGTGKYEQYF

abundance: -
j_gene: TRBJ1-2
d_gene: -
v_gene: TRBV4-1
CDR3nt: TGCGCCAGCAGCCAATCTCACGGCTATGGCTACACCTTC
CDR3aa: CASSQSHGYGYTF

abundance: -
j_gene: TRBJ2-7
d_gene: TRBD1
v_gene: TRBV4-1
CDR3nt: TGCGCCAGCAGCCAGGGGGACAGGGGCAGCTACGAGCAGTACTTC
CDR3aa: CASSQGDRGSYEQYF

abundance: -
j_gene: TRBJ2-2
d_gene: TRBD1
v_gene: TRBV24-1
CDR3nt: TGTGCCACCAGTGAGCAGGGACAGGGAAGGACCGGGGAGCTGTTTTTT
CDR3aa: CATSEQGQGRTGELFF

abundance: -
j_gene: TRBJ2-7
d_gene: -
v_gene: TRBV15
CDR3nt: TGTGCCACCAGCAGAGCCGTGAGCTACGAGCAGTACTTC
CDR3aa: CATSRAVSYEQYF

abundance: -
j_gene: TRBJ2-7
d_gene: TRBD1
v_gene: TRBV5-1
CDR3nt: TGCGCCAGCAGCTTGGGACAGGGCGTCGAGCAGTACTTC
CDR3aa: CASSLGQGVEQYF

abundance: -
j_gene: TRBJ2-7
d_gene: TRBD1
v_gene: TRBV7-8
CDR3nt: TGTGCCAGCAGCTCGACAGGGATGGTCTACGAGCAGTACTTC
CDR3aa: CASSSTGMVYEQYF

abundance: -
j_gene: TRBJ2-7
d_gene: -
v_gene: TRBV19
CDR3nt: TGTGCCAGTAGTTGGGGACTTGGCTACGAGCAGTACTTC
CDR3aa: CASSWGLGYEQYF

abundance: -
j_gene: TRBJ2-1
d_gene: TRBD2
v_gene: TRBV4-3
CDR3nt: TGCGCCAGCAGCCGCCCCCACAAAGGCGGGGGGGCCTACAATGAGCAGTTCTTC
CDR3aa: CASSRPHKGGGAYNEQFF

abundance: -
j_gene: TRBJ2-1
d_gene: TRBD1
v_gene: TRBV6-5
CDR3nt: TGTGCCAGCAGTCATGTGACAGGGGACAATGAGCAGTTCTTC
CDR3aa: CASSHVTGDNEQFF

abundance: -
j_gene: TRBJ2-7
d_gene: TRBD2
v_gene: TRBV6-5
CDR3nt: TGTGCCAGCAGTCCCAGGGTAGCGGGGTCCTACGAGCAGTACTTC
CDR3aa: CASSPRVAGSYEQYF

abundance: -
j_gene: TRBJ1-2
d_gene: TRBD1
v_gene: TRBV5-6
CDR3nt: TGTGCCAGCAGCTCCCTCCGGACAGGGTTAGGCTACACCTTC
CDR3aa: CASSSLRTGLGYTF

abundance: -
j_gene: TRBJ1-1
d_gene: TRBD1
v_gene: TRBV27
CDR3nt: TGTGCCAGCAGAAACAGGGGGCGGCCCATTGCGGAAGCTTTCTTT
CDR3aa: CASRNRGRPIAEAFF

abundance: -
j_gene: TRBJ2-3
d_gene: TRBD2
v_gene: TRBV4-3
CDR3nt: TGCGCCAGCAGCCAAGATTGGCGGGGGAGCACAGATACGCAGTATTTT
CDR3aa: CASSQDWRGSTDTQYF

abundance: -
j_gene: TRBJ1-2
d_gene: -
v_gene: TRBV3-1/TRBV3-2
CDR3nt: TGTGCCAGCAGCCAAGCATACAATCGTCCGCGGACAGAGACTAACTATGGCTACACCTTC
CDR3aa: CASSQAYNRPRTETNYGYTF

abundance: -
j_gene: TRBJ2-7
d_gene: -
v_gene: TRBV5-1
CDR3nt: TGCGCCAGCAGCTCGGGACTCTCAACCTACGAGCAGTACTTC
CDR3aa: CASSSGLSTYEQYF

abundance: -
j_gene: TRBJ1-1
d_gene: TRBD1
v_gene: TRBV6-5
CDR3nt: TGTGCCAGCAGCAGGACAGGGAACACTGAAGCTTTCTTT
CDR3aa: CASSRTGNTEAFF

abundance: once
j_gene: TRBJ2-7
d_gene: -
v_gene: TRBV2
CDR3nt: TGTGCCAGCAGCCTCTACGGGTGGAGCTCCTACGAGCAGTACTTC
CDR3aa: CASSLYGWSSYEQYF

abundance: -
j_gene: TRBJ2-7
d_gene: -
v_gene: TRBV2
CDR3nt: TGTGCCAGCAGTGAAGGCCTAAGAGGGCCCTACGAGCAGTACTTC
CDR3aa: CASSEGLRGPYEQYF

abundance: -
j_gene: TRBJ1-2
d_gene: -
v_gene: TRBV3-1/TRBV3-2
CDR3nt: TGTGCCAGCAGCCAGGGACAAGCATCGGATTTC
CDR3aa: CASSQGQASDF

abundance: few
j_gene: TRBJ1-1
d_gene: TRBD1
v_gene: TRBV5-4
CDR3nt: TGTGCCAGCAGGCCTGAACAGGGGGGCACTGAAGCTTTCTTT
CDR3aa: CASRPEQGGTEAFF

abundance: -
j_gene: TRBJ1-2
d_gene: TRBD1
v_gene: TRBV4-3
CDR3nt: TGCGCCAGCAGCCAAGATGGGGGCAGGGGGAGTAAATCTGATGGCTACACCTTC
CDR3aa: CASSQDGGRGSKSDGYTF

abundance: -
j_gene: TRBJ2-7
d_gene: -
v_gene: TRBV28
CDR3nt: TGTGCCAGCAGTTTTGATGAGGGGGGGCTCCAGCAGTACTTC
CDR3aa: CASSFDEGGLQQYF

abundance: few
j_gene: TRBJ1-6
d_gene: -
v_gene: TRBV7-8
CDR3nt: TGTGCCAGCACCTGGGGCGTCTCCTATAATTCACCCCTCCACTTT
CDR3aa: CASTWGVSYNSPLHF

abundance: -
j_gene: TRBJ1-1
d_gene: -
v_gene: TRBV28
CDR3nt: TGTGCCAGCAGTTTGGGCCTACAGGTCGGGTTTGAAGCTTTCTTT
CDR3aa: CASSLGLQVGFEAFF

abundance: few
j_gene: TRBJ1-5
d_gene: TRBD1
v_gene: TRBV6-2/TRBV6-3
CDR3nt: TGTGCCAGCAGTACCGACAGGGGTTTCGGCAATCAGCCCCAGCATTTT
CDR3aa: CASSTDRGFGNQPQHF

abundance: -
j_gene: TRBJ2-7
d_gene: -
v_gene: TRBV24-1
CDR3nt: TGTGCCACCAGTGATTTTGTAGAAAGCTACGAGCAGTACTTC
CDR3aa: CATSDFVESYEQYF

abundance: -
j_gene: TRBJ2-7
d_gene: TRBD2
v_gene: TRBV28
CDR3nt: TGTGCCAGCAAACCGACTAGCGGGATCTACGAGCAGTACTTC
CDR3aa: CASKPTSGIYEQYF

abundance: -
j_gene: TRBJ1-4
d_gene: TRBD1
v_gene: TRBV4-3
CDR3nt: TGCGCCAGCAGCCAAGCATCACAGGGGGCCATTAATGAAAAACTGTTTTTT
CDR3aa: CASSQASQGAINEKLFF

abundance: -
j_gene: TRBJ1-1
d_gene: TRBD1
v_gene: TRBV29-1
CDR3nt: TGCAGCGTTGAACCTCTACCAAAGGTGACAGGGGGCCAGGATAGCACTGAAGCTTTCTTT
CDR3aa: CSVEPLPKVTGGQDSTEAFF

abundance: few
j_gene: TRBJ2-7
d_gene: -
v_gene: TRBV11-3
CDR3nt: TGTGCCAGCAGCTTAGATGGGGAGGACGAGCAGTACTTC
CDR3aa: CASSLDGEDEQYF

abundance: -
j_gene: TRBJ1-6
d_gene: -
v_gene: TRBV30
CDR3nt: TGTGCCTGGAGTGTGACAGATAATTCACCCCTCCACTTT
CDR3aa: CAWSVTDNSPLHF

abundance: -
j_gene: TRBJ1-2
d_gene: TRBD1
v_gene: TRBV11-2
CDR3nt: TGTGCCAGCAGCTCTGACAGGGGAGTGGGCTACACCTTC
CDR3aa: CASSSDRGVGYTF

abundance: -
j_gene: TRBJ2-7
d_gene: TRBD1
v_gene: TRBV10-3
CDR3nt: TGTGCCATCAGTGGGGTCGGGACAGGGGATGCCGAGCAGTACTTC
CDR3aa: CAISGVGTGDAEQYF

abundance: -
j_gene: TRBJ2-7
d_gene: -
v_gene: TRBV7-8
CDR3nt: TGTGCCAGCAGCAACACAGGACGGAACTCCTACGAGCAGTACTTC
CDR3aa: CASSNTGRNSYEQYF

abundance: few
j_gene: TRBJ2-7
d_gene: -
v_gene: TRBV7-2
CDR3nt: TGTGCCAGCAGCTTAGAGCCGCCGGGACACATAACCTACGAGCAGTACTTC
CDR3aa: CASSLEPPGHITYEQYF

abundance: -
j_gene: TRBJ1-2
d_gene: TRBD1
v_gene: TRBV30
CDR3nt: TGTGCCCAACCGGGACAGTATGGCTACACCTTC
CDR3aa: CAQPGQYGYTF

abundance: -
j_gene: TRBJ2-7
d_gene: TRBD1
v_gene: TRBV18
CDR3nt: TGTGCCAGCTCAAAGGGACAGGGGTCATACGAGCAGTACTTC
CDR3aa: CASSKGQGSYEQYF

abundance: -
j_gene: TRBJ2-5
d_gene: -
v_gene: TRBV12-5
CDR3nt: TGTGCTAGTGGTTTGGGTGGCTCCCAAGAGACCCAGTACTTC
CDR3aa: CASGLGGSQETQYF

abundance: once
j_gene: TRBJ2-5
d_gene: -
v_gene: TRBV7-6
CDR3nt: TGTGCCAGCAGCCCCGGCGGTCAAGAGACCCAGTACTTC
CDR3aa: CASSPGGQETQYF

abundance: -
j_gene: TRBJ1-2
d_gene: TRBD1
v_gene: TRBV4-3
CDR3nt: TGCGCCAGCAGCCAAGATCTCCCCTCGACAGGGTATATTAACTATGGCTACACCTTC
CDR3aa: CASSQDLPSTGYINYGYTF

abundance: -
j_gene: TRBJ1-6
d_gene: -
v_gene: TRBV5-7
CDR3nt: TGTGCCAGCAGCCAGGAGCGGGGTTGTGTTGATTCACCCCTCCACTTT
CDR3aa: CASSQERGCVDSPLHF

abundance: -
j_gene: TRBJ1-1
d_gene: TRBD1
v_gene: TRBV28
CDR3nt: TGTGCCAGCAGCCTCTTCACAGGGGTTTTGGGTGAAGCTTTCTTT
CDR3aa: CASSLFTGVLGEAFF

abundance: -
j_gene: TRBJ2-7
d_gene: -
v_gene: TRBV5-1
CDR3nt: TGCGCCAGCAGCTCCAGGGAGGTCGACGAGCAGTACTTC
CDR3aa: CASSSREVDEQYF

abundance: -
j_gene: TRBJ1-4
d_gene: -
v_gene: TRBV7-2
CDR3nt: TGTGCCAGCAGCCTCCTAGACGGGGAAAAACTGTTTTTT
CDR3aa: CASSLLDGEKLFF

abundance: -
j_gene: TRBJ2-7
d_gene: -
v_gene: TRBV5-8
CDR3nt: TGTGCCAGCAGCTCGCTAACAGGGTCAAGCGAGCAGTACTTC
CDR3aa: CASSSLTGSSEQYF

abundance: -
j_gene: TRBJ1-1
d_gene: -
v_gene: TRBV9
CDR3nt: TGTGCCAGCAGCGTAGCCGGGGAGAGGACTGAAGCTTTCTTT
CDR3aa: CASSVAGERTEAFF

abundance: -
j_gene: TRBJ1-2
d_gene: TRBD1
v_gene: TRBV7-9
CDR3nt: TGTGCCAGCAGCCATCCTTGGACAGGGGGCTTTGGCTACACCTTC
CDR3aa: CASSHPWTGGFGYTF

abundance: once
j_gene: TRBJ1-1
d_gene: -
v_gene: TRBV6-4
CDR3nt: TGTGCCAGCAGTTTGGAGGGGAGTAACACTGAAGCTTTCTTT
CDR3aa: CASSLEGSNTEAFF

abundance: -
j_gene: TRBJ2-3
d_gene: TRBD2
v_gene: TRBV6-2/TRBV6-3
CDR3nt: TGTGCCAGCAGTCCCATGGGACTAGCGGGGGGAAGGGCAGATACGCAGTATTTT
CDR3aa: CASSPMGLAGGRADTQYF

abundance: -
j_gene: TRBJ1-1
d_gene: -
v_gene: TRBV5-1
CDR3nt: TGCGCCAGCAGCTTTTCCGGGACAAAAACTGAAGCTTTCTTT
CDR3aa: CASSFSGTKTEAFF

abundance: once
j_gene: TRBJ1-1
d_gene: -
v_gene: TRBV14
CDR3nt: TGTGCCAGCAGCCCATACTGGTCCACTGAAGCTTTCTTT
CDR3aa: CASSPYWSTEAFF

abundance: -
j_gene: TRBJ2-7
d_gene: TRBD2
v_gene: TRBV28
CDR3nt: TGTGCCAGCAGTCCGCGCCGCCTAGCGGGAGTGGGCGAGCAGTACTTC
CDR3aa: CASSPRRLAGVGEQYF

abundance: -
j_gene: TRBJ2-7
d_gene: TRBD1
v_gene: TRBV27
CDR3nt: TGTGCCAGCAGTGTACGGGACAGGGACTACGAGCAGTACTTC
CDR3aa: CASSVRDRDYEQYF

abundance: once
j_gene: TRBJ2-3
d_gene: -
v_gene: TRBV27
CDR3nt: TGTGCCAGCAGTTTAATTCCCCCACATGGGAGAAGCACAGATACGCAGTATTTT
CDR3aa: CASSLIPPHGRSTDTQYF